These 32 T cell receptor beta chains were sequenced from one sample in a study of T cells expressing NK-cell markers. From the 5' RACE reads, TCRdb lists one entry per CDR3 protein and no DNA. In total, the table holds a few hundred thousand distinct CDR3 sequences. Source material: blood T cells: a sorted CD56 or NKG2C T cell subset, CD4+ or CD8+ T cells, or bulk PBMC T cells (not recorded which). The receptors derive from a man aged 18 to 30 in good health.

The rearrangement joins TRBV11-3 to TRBJ2-1; absent DNA, TCRdb's TRBD1 call cannot be checked. The V gene's germline CDR1 is SGHNT and CDR2 YENEEA. This CDR3 spans 14 amino acids. CDR3 protein: CASSGRGGWNEQFF. Variable domain in full (rest from reference TRBV11-3 and TRBJ2-1): EAGVVQSPRYKIIEKKQPVAFWCNPISGHNTLYWYLQNLGQGPELLIRYENEEAVDDSQLPKDRFSAERLKGVDSTLKIQPAELGDSAVYLCASSGRGGWNEQFFGPGTRLTVL.

V usage is TRBV24-1 and J usage is TRBJ2-5; TCRdb selects TRBD1, and the lack of DNA leaves this call unchecked. The CDR3 has 13 residues. The germline V gene encodes CDR1 KGHDR and CDR2 SFDVKD. The CDR3 is CATSDFSGLTQYF.

The chain combines TRBV20-1 with TRBJ1-4. The CDR3 is 13 residues long. Germline V gives CDR1 DFQATT, CDR2 SNEGSKA (reference sequence). CDR3 residues: CSASRQVNEKLFF.

V is TRBV7-2 and J is TRBJ2-1. CDR3 size: 16 residues. CDR1 is SGHTA and CDR2 is FQGNSA in the germline V gene. The CDR3 protein is CASSLTTAFSYNEQFF.

The rearrangement joins TRBV5-1 to TRBJ2-1. The CDR3 covers 15 residues. Per the germline V gene, CDR1 is SGHRS and CDR2 is YFSETQ. This chain's CDR3 is CASSFSGRSHNEQFF.

The gene calls are TRBV11-2 and TRBJ1-1; there is no DNA to check the TCRdb D call of TRBD1. The CDR3 is 13 residues long. Germline CDR1 and CDR2: SGHAT and FQNNGV. This CDR3 is CASSPGTGGIAFF.

V and J are TRBV7-2 and TRBJ2-1. The CDR3 is 12 residues long. Looked up from germline, CDR1 is SGHTA and CDR2 is FQGNSA. CDR3 residues: CASSSTGHEQFF.

V is TRBV21-1 and J is TRBJ2-1. TRBV21-1 constitutes a pseudogene. The CDR3 is 21 residues long. CDR3 in amino acids: CASSKGGGTADHRNSYNEQFF.

The chain carries TRBV29-1 and TRBJ1-3. There are 14 residues in the CDR3. Germline values: CDR1 SQVTM, CDR2 ANQGSEA. CDR3 residues: CSVEAGTSGNTIYF.

V usage is TRBV6-1 and J usage is TRBJ1-1; absent DNA, TCRdb's TRBD1 call cannot be checked. The CDR3 has 15 amino acids. Germline-derived CDR1 and CDR2 are MNHNS and SASEGT. The CDR3 here is CASSKLGTGPPEAFF.

The chain joins TRBV7-2 to TRBJ1-2; the TRBD1 assignment by TCRdb is unverifiable without DNA. There are 13 residues in the CDR3. Germline V lookup: CDR1 SGHTA, CDR2 FQGNSA. CDR3 sequence reads: CASTMDRGFGYTF.

V gene TRBV5-1 combines with J gene TRBJ2-3; TCRdb's D call, TRBD2, is unchecked because there is no DNA. CDR1 is SGHRS and CDR2 is YFSETQ in the germline V gene. The CDR3 covers 17 residues. CDR3 residues: CASSSGTSGIISDTQYF.

The genes are TRBV6-2 or TRBV6-3 and TRBJ2-1; without DNA, the TCRdb call of TRBD2 cannot be checked. The CDR3 totals 16 residues. Germline V lookup: CDR1 MNHEY, CDR2 SVGEGT. The CDR3 loop is CASSPPTSGPYNEQFF.

The chain employs TRBV20-1 and TRBJ2-1; TCRdb designates TRBD2, a call that cannot be tested without DNA. There are 13 residues in the CDR3. Germline CDR1 and CDR2: DFQATT and SNEGSKA (reference sequence). CDR3 sequence reads: CSAEREGSNEQFF.

The rearrangement links TRBV12-3 or TRBV12-4 to TRBJ2-4; TCRdb returns TRBD1, unconfirmable since there is no DNA. The CDR3 totals 15 residues. CDR3 region: CASSDRQTAKNIQYF.

The chain recombines TRBV7-2 with TRBJ2-2; TCRdb outputs TRBD2, but without DNA this stays unchecked. This CDR3 spans 15 amino acids. Germline assignment: CDR1 SGHTA and CDR2 FQGNSA. The CDR3 sequence: CASSLELAGTGELFF.

The genes are TRBV27 and TRBJ2-5; lacking DNA, the TRBD1 call made by TCRdb goes unchecked. The CDR3 loop spans 15 amino acids. CDR1 and CDR2 from the germline V gene are MNHEY and SMNVEV (reference sequence). The CDR3 protein is CASSSYPGTQETQYF.

The genes are TRBV6-2 or TRBV6-3 and TRBJ2-1; absent DNA, TCRdb's TRBD2 call cannot be checked. This CDR3 contains 20 residues. Germline V CDR1 and CDR2: MNHEY, SVGEGT. The CDR3 protein is CASSTSGTSGAASSYNEQFF.

The genes are TRBV5-5 and TRBJ2-1. Germline CDR1 SGHKS, CDR2 YYEKEE (reference sequence). This CDR3 spans 16 amino acids. CDR3 protein: CASSLESQVPYNEQFF.

V is TRBV29-1 and J is TRBJ2-3; absent DNA, TCRdb's TRBD1 call cannot be checked. CDR1 SQVTM and CDR2 ANQGSEA come from the germline V gene. The length of the CDR3 is 11 residues. This chain's CDR3 is CSVDEGGHKYF.

V is TRBV3-1 and J is TRBJ2-5. Looked up from germline, CDR1 is LGHDT and CDR2 is YNNKEL (reference sequence). This CDR3 is 12 amino acids long. CDR3 amino acids: CASSQRMETQYF.

This chain links TRBV15 with TRBJ2-2; TCRdb gives TRBD2 as the D gene, but with no DNA this cannot be confirmed. The CDR3 extends over 16 amino acids. CDR1 LNHNV and CDR2 YYDKDF come from the germline V gene (reference sequence). The CDR3 loop is CATSRQASGNTGELFF.

The chain employs TRBV4-2 and TRBJ2-2; the D gene TCRdb calls, TRBD2, cannot be checked with no DNA. From germline, CDR1 is LGHNA and CDR2 YNFKEQ. This CDR3 region has 16 residues. CDR3: CASSQAGLAPTGELFF.

V and J are TRBV2 and TRBJ2-1; TCRdb proposes TRBD2, but this gene call is untestable without DNA. This CDR3 has 15 amino acids. Germline CDR1 SNHLY, CDR2 FYNNEI. The CDR3 is CANTKLGLATNEQFF.

The CDR3 sequence is CASSLGLYAGELFF. This rearrangement joins TRBV12-3 or TRBV12-4 to TRBJ2-2. The CDR3 runs 14 residues.

The V and J genes are TRBV7-8 and TRBJ2-1; TCRdb returns TRBD1, unconfirmable since there is no DNA. Germline V lookup: CDR1 SGHVS, CDR2 FQNEAQ. The CDR3 is 15 residues long. The CDR3 spells CASSSTGPMGGEQFF.

The V and J genes are TRBV10-3 and TRBJ2-1. Germline-derived CDR1 and CDR2 are ENHRY and SYGVKD. The CDR3 is made up of 18 amino acids. The CDR3 sequence: CAISESPSSGDSYNEQFF.

The rearrangement links TRBV4-1 to TRBJ1-1; TCRdb calls TRBD1, which cannot be checked without DNA. This CDR3 comprises 18 residues. Germline CDR1 MGHRA, CDR2 YSYEKL. The chain's CDR3 is CASSQGILGGGRVTEAFF.

The chain uses TRBV6-2 or TRBV6-3 and TRBJ2-2; TCRdb picks TRBD1, but there is no DNA to check that call. Looked up from germline, CDR1 is MNHEY and CDR2 is SVGEGT. The CDR3 length is 17 residues. Here the CDR3 reads CASSRTPGGLPPGELFF.

V and J are TRBV10-3 and TRBJ2-1. This CDR3 spans 11 amino acids. Germline CDR1 ENHRY, CDR2 SYGVKD. The CDR3 reads CAIRGSGEQFF.

J is TRBJ2-7 and V is TRBV7-6. CDR3 size: 15 residues. The V gene's germline CDR1 is SGHVS and CDR2 FNYEAQ. The CDR3 sequence: CASSLGATPPHEQYF.

The J gene is TRBJ2-3, the V gene TRBV15. Germline loops: CDR1 LNHNV, CDR2 YYDKDF (reference sequence). This CDR3 comprises 16 residues. CDR3 sequence reads: CATSTGRRPHTDTQYF.